Listed below are T cell receptor beta chains from one sample, sequenced in a study of blood T cell repertoires in COVID-19. Generated by immunoSEQ multiplex PCR, the TCRdb table keeps only in-frame clones and is missing some. Here the sample spans about 320,000 clones, 88% being singletons. The sample taken for sequencing was PBMCs or T cells enriched from blood (not recorded which). Receptor source: a man aged 25 to 40 who had recovered from COVID-19. CDR3s include the opening cysteine and the closing phenylalanine or tryptophan. D genes are given only for firm matches. Only some rows state a clone size, as once, few, many or a class for expanded clones.

D gene	CDR3 length	clone size	V gene	J gene	CDR3 protein	CDR3 DNA
TRBD1	14	once	TRBV13	TRBJ2-1	CASSQTGGYNEQFF	TGTGCCAGCAGTCAAACAGGGGGCTACAATGAGCAGTTCTTC
TRBD1	15	-	TRBV7-9	TRBJ1-6	CASSLEGTDNSPLHF	TGTGCCAGCAGCTTAGAAGGGACAGATAATTCACCCCTCCACTTT
TRBD1	15	-	TRBV5-4	TRBJ1-1	CASSLGGTGRTEAFF	TGTGCCAGCAGCTTGGGGGGGACAGGGCGCACTGAAGCTTTCTTT
-	16	-	TRBV5-4	TRBJ1-2	CASSLVSAQGDYGYTF	TGTGCCAGCAGCTTGGTCTCGGCACAGGGAGACTATGGCTACACCTTC
-	16	-	TRBV28	TRBJ2-4	CASSNRQELLQNIQYF	TGTGCCAGCAGTAACCGACAGGAATTACTCCAAAACATTCAGTACTTC
-	12	-	TRBV12-3/TRBV12-4	TRBJ1-4	CASSLTAKNCFF	-
-	14	once	TRBV28	TRBJ2-2	CASSPGTGRNWLFF	TGTGCCAGCAGTCCAGGGACTGGCCGAAATTGGCTGTTTTTT
-	14	-	TRBV19	TRBJ2-2	CASAGYVNTGELFF	TGTGCCAGTGCAGGGTATGTCAACACCGGGGAGCTGTTTTTT
TRBD1	16	-	TRBV27	TRBJ2-4	CASSPQGAGTKNIQYF	TGTGCCAGCAGTCCCCAGGGGGCCGGGACCAAAAACATTCAGTACTTC
-	17	-	TRBV4-1	TRBJ2-3	CASSSERKGWDTDTQYF	TGCGCCAGCAGCTCCGAACGGAAGGGGTGGGACACAGATACGCAGTATTTT
-	13	-	TRBV6-5	TRBJ1-2	CASSYGGDYGYTF	TGTGCCAGCAGTTACGGCGGGGACTATGGCTACACCTTC
TRBD2	17	-	TRBV4-1	TRBJ2-5	CASSQEGLAGRKETQYF	TGCGCCAGCAGCCAAGAGGGACTAGCGGGGAGAAAAGAGACCCAGTACTTC
TRBD1	14	-	TRBV5-1	TRBJ1-3	CASSSGTGENTIYF	TGCGCCAGCAGCTCCGGGACAGGGGAAAACACCATATATTTT
-	17	-	TRBV2	TRBJ1-2	CASRGLTGLTNSYGYTF	TGTGCCAGCAGGGGGCTTACGGGACTGACTAATTCTTATGGCTACACCTTC
TRBD2	17	many	TRBV4-1	TRBJ2-7	CASSQVGRRGVGYEQYF	TGCGCCAGCAGCCAAGTCGGACGGCGGGGGGTGGGCTACGAGCAGTACTTC
TRBD2	17	-	TRBV3-1/TRBV3-2	TRBJ2-3	CASSPGLAGPRVDTQYF	TGTGCCAGCAGCCCGGGACTAGCGGGCCCTCGGGTAGATACGCAGTATTTT
-	14	-	TRBV19	TRBJ1-5	CASRRELSNQPQHF	TGTGCCAGTAGGAGGGAACTTAGCAATCAGCCCCAGCATTTT
TRBD1	13	-	TRBV27	TRBJ1-1	CASSLGQGAKAFF	TGTGCCAGCAGTTTAGGCCAGGGGGCAAAAGCTTTCTTT
-	14	-	TRBV2	TRBJ1-2	CASSGLPGNYGYTF	TGTGCCAGCAGTGGACTCCCAGGGAACTATGGCTACACCTTC
-	15	-	TRBV27	TRBJ2-5	CASSFGPGYQETQYF	TGTGCCAGCAGCTTTGGACCGGGATACCAAGAGACCCAGTACTTC
-	15	-	TRBV30	TRBJ2-2	CAWSVPGAGTGELFF	TGTGCCTGGAGTGTACCGGGCGCGGGCACCGGGGAGCTGTTTTTT
-	15	few	TRBV5-1	TRBJ2-2	CASSWTVSNTGELFF	TGCGCCAGCAGCTGGACAGTTTCGAACACCGGGGAGCTGTTTTTT
-	13	-	TRBV10-3	TRBJ2-7	CAISELSSYEQYF	TGTGCCATCAGTGAGCTCAGTTCCTACGAGCAGTACTTC
-	15	once	TRBV5-1	TRBJ1-2	CASSLDSRANYGYTF	TGCGCCAGCAGCTTAGACAGCAGAGCTAACTATGGCTACACCTTC
-	13	-	TRBV2	TRBJ1-2	CASSTTGPYGYTF	TGTGCCAGCAGTACGACAGGCCCCTATGGCTACACCTTC
-	13	-	TRBV30	TRBJ1-1	CAWRAMAGLAAFF	TGTGCCTGGAGAGCTATGGCGGGACTTGCGGCTTTCTTT
-	13	-	TRBV19	TRBJ1-3	CASCGVAGNTIYF	TGTGCCAGTTGCGGGGTCGCTGGAAACACCATATATTTT
TRBD2	15	-	TRBV5-5	TRBJ2-7	CASIQASGSAYEQYF	TGTGCCAGCATTCAGGCTAGCGGATCCGCCTACGAGCAGTACTTC
TRBD1	13	-	TRBV27	TRBJ1-2	CASGLGQAYGYTF	TGTGCCAGCGGTCTAGGACAGGCCTATGGCTACACCTTC
-	15	-	TRBV7-9	TRBJ1-1	CASSLDVGMNTEAFF	TGTGCCAGCAGCTTAGATGTCGGGATGAACACTGAAGCTTTCTTT
TRBD1	15	-	TRBV2	TRBJ2-2	CASSELRGRAGELFF	TGTGCCAGCAGTGAACTCAGGGGGCGGGCCGGGGAGCTGTTTTTT
-	16	-	TRBV7-6	TRBJ1-6	CASSLNRSGGNSPLHF	TGTGCCAGCAGCTTAAACCGGTCGGGGGGCAATTCACCCCTCCACTTT
TRBD1	13	-	TRBV5-6	TRBJ2-5	CASSGGPPETQYF	TGTGCCAGCTCAGGGGGCCCCCCGGAGACCCAGTACTTC
-	14	few	TRBV2	TRBJ1-2	CASSEAGSGKGYTF	TGTGCCAGCAGTGAGGCGGGGTCGGGGAAAGGCTACACCTTC
TRBD1	18	-	TRBV5-1	TRBJ2-7	CASSLRDRGQLSSYEQYF	TGCGCCAGCAGCTTGCGGGACAGGGGCCAACTAAGCTCCTACGAGCAGTACTTC
-	16	-	TRBV28	TRBJ1-1	CASSFWSGEGKSEAFF	TGTGCCAGCAGTTTTTGGTCAGGGGAGGGGAAATCTGAAGCTTTCTTT
-	16	-	TRBV7-6	TRBJ2-3	CASSLGTPASTDTQYF	TGTGCCAGCAGCTTAGGGACACCCGCTAGCACAGATACGCAGTATTTT
TRBD2	15	once	TRBV9	TRBJ2-7	CASSVASGVGYEQYF	TGTGCCAGCAGCGTAGCTAGCGGGGTAGGGTACGAGCAGTACTTC
-	10	-	TRBV28	TRBJ1-2	CASSSNGYTF	TGTGCCAGCAGTTCAAATGGCTACACCTTC
-	16	-	TRBV6-1	TRBJ1-5	CASSELGRASNQPQHF	TGTGCCAGCAGTGAACTAGGCAGGGCTAGCAATCAGCCCCAGCATTTT
TRBD1	15	-	TRBV5-6	TRBJ1-6	CASSPGQGEGSPLHF	TGTGCCAGCAGCCCAGGACAGGGCGAAGGTTCACCCCTCCACTTT
TRBD1	17	-	TRBV7-3	TRBJ1-6	CASSLNFRNRGFSPLHF	TGTGCCAGCAGCTTAAATTTTAGGAACAGGGGATTCTCACCCCTCCACTTT
-	15	-	TRBV28	TRBJ1-2	CASSETRGIVYGYTF	TGTGCCAGCAGCGAGACTAGAGGGATTGTCTATGGCTACACCTTC
-	11	-	TRBV27	TRBJ2-7	CASSLGDEQYF	TGTGCCAGCAGTTTAGGAGACGAGCAGTACTTC
-	14	-	TRBV5-4	TRBJ2-7	CASSGAGGRNEQYF	TGTGCCAGCAGCGGGGCCGGGGGGCGCAACGAGCAGTACTTC
-	14	-	TRBV5-1	TRBJ2-2	CASTLLDWSGELFF	TGCGCCAGCACCCTCTTGGATTGGAGCGGGGAGCTGTTTTTT
TRBD2	14	-	TRBV5-1	TRBJ2-7	CASSLERGAYEQYF	TGCGCCAGCAGCTTAGAGCGGGGGGCCTACGAGCAGTACTTC
-	14	-	TRBV3-1/TRBV3-2	TRBJ1-6	CASSLRQANSPLHF	TGTGCCAGCAGCCTACGACAGGCGAATTCACCCCTCCACTTT
-	14	-	TRBV10-1	TRBJ2-5	CASSEGWAQETQYF	TGCGCCAGCAGTGAAGGCTGGGCGCAAGAGACCCAGTACTTC
-	12	-	TRBV6-1	TRBJ1-6	CASSDLGVFVHF	TGTGCCAGCAGTGACCTAGGGGTGTTCGTCCACTTT
TRBD2	16	-	TRBV4-2	TRBJ2-5	CASSQAGGGAKETQYF	TGTGCCAGCAGCCAAGCTGGCGGGGGGGCGAAAGAGACCCAGTACTTC
-	16	-	TRBV5-1	TRBJ2-2	CASIPPGGMSTGELFF	TGCGCCAGCATCCCCCCCGGGGGTATGAGCACCGGGGAGCTGTTTTTT
-	14	few	TRBV25-1	TRBJ1-4	CASGERDRSEKLFF	TGTGCCAGCGGGGAGAGGGATAGATCTGAAAAACTGTTTTTT
-	13	-	TRBV7-9	TRBJ1-1	CASSLGDYHEAFF	TGTGCCAGCAGCTTAGGAGACTACCATGAAGCTTTCTTT
TRBD1	16	-	TRBV28	TRBJ1-5	CASSPQGAGSNQPQHF	TGTGCCAGCAGTCCACAGGGGGCTGGTAGCAATCAGCCCCAGCATTTT
TRBD1	16	-	TRBV7-9	TRBJ2-7	CASSAQTGTDSYEQYF	TGTGCCAGCAGCGCACAAACCGGGACAGACTCCTACGAGCAGTACTTC
-	22	once	TRBV21-1	TRBJ2-3	CASSKERRDRCEWAKSTDTQYF	TGTGCCAGCAGCAAAGAAAGGAGAGACAGGTGCGAATGGGCGAAGAGCACAGATACGCAGTATTTT
TRBD1	12	few	TRBV6-5	TRBJ2-1	CASSRDRLEQFF	TGTGCCAGCAGCCGGGACAGACTTGAGCAGTTCTTC
-	12	-	TRBV5-1	TRBJ2-5	CASSLDLETQYF	TGCGCCAGCAGCTTAGACTTAGAGACCCAGTACTTC